This T cell receptor beta chain was profiled in a study of blood T cell repertoires in COVID-19 (dated by TCRdb to the early 2020s). Regarding the research as a whole: Collaborator samples came from the United States, Italy and Spain and covered acute and convalescent phases of COVID-19. Sample metadata almost always included a de-identified subject ID, COVID-19 status, age in years and sex. Deeply sampled blood TCRbeta repertoires from subjects exposed to, actively infected with, or recovered from COVID-19 were included in the dataset. The repertoires were released in a freely available public database intended as a resource for research on the immune response to SARS-CoV-2. HLA class I and class II types, where available, came from metadata supplied by the sample provider rather than from assay-based typing. The prospective study material was composed of cDNA or gDNA derived from T cells, B-cell-depleted T cells, or PBMCs. Samples came from the ongoing ImmuneRACE study (first 160 participants) plus 1,254 subjects from 6 global collaborators. Beyond this particular receptor, the publication reports: The quantity of clinical and demographic metadata differed by source and by participant and was supplied without curation.

As concerns this clone: What this receptor recognizes is not known. Base qualities are not at hand, and no much larger clone is one base apart.

TCRbeta CDR3 regions were amplified from genomic DNA using the immunoSEQ Assay, a bias-controlled multiplex PCR. Per the authors' processing: The number of nucleated cells in each sample was estimated by amplification of reference gene primers within the assay. To quantify the absolute abundance of each unique TCRbeta CDR3 rearrangement, sequence reads were collapsed and filtered. For each sample, productive Simpson clonality was calculated as the square root of Simpson's diversity index over productive rearrangements. TCRdb's version of the immuneACCESS table is confined to in-frame rearrangements and falls short of the full clone set. An unresolved V gene accounts for under half of the shortfall where checked; the remainder is of unknown origin. Clone size and V and J calls were adopted from that table, with D and trimming inferred from the DNA. The sample has around 250,000 clones on record, around 80% of them singletons. 14% to 15% of the sample belongs to the ten largest clones.

In the prospective study, participants were about 18 to 90 years old, resided in about two dozen geographic areas of the United States, and were enrolled through a virtual design. In the prospective study, participants were assigned to cohorts based on the clinical history participants reported in a screening survey and a study questionnaire. ImmuneRACE Cohort 3 recovered participants were defined by two consecutive negative NP/OP PCR tests, healthcare professional clearance, or symptom resolution. In the prospective study, mobile phlebotomists collected whole blood, serum and a nasopharyngeal or oropharyngeal swab from each participant. Over a roughly 2-month period, participants in the prospective study had the option of providing additional blood draws and questionnaires. Prospective study blood samples were shipped either frozen or at room temperature before DNA extraction. The CDR3 has 15 amino acids, counting the end cysteine and phenylalanine. Only CDR3 DNA remains: 45 bases, in frame from the first base. Clipping removes 5 bases from V and 2 bases from J, with 4 as the unmatched junction base count. The germline V gene gives CDR1 as SNHLY and CDR2 as FYNNEI.

This receptor chain uses TRBV2 and TRBJ2-1, with TRBD2 matching 9 junction bases. This receptor was identified in a man in his forties or fifties who had recovered from COVID-19. Source material: PBMCs or T cells enriched from blood (not recorded which). The encoded CDR3 is CASSLTSGPYNEQFF. The sequenced DNA is TGTGCCAGCAGTTTGACTAGCGGACCCTACAATGAGCAGTTCTTC.